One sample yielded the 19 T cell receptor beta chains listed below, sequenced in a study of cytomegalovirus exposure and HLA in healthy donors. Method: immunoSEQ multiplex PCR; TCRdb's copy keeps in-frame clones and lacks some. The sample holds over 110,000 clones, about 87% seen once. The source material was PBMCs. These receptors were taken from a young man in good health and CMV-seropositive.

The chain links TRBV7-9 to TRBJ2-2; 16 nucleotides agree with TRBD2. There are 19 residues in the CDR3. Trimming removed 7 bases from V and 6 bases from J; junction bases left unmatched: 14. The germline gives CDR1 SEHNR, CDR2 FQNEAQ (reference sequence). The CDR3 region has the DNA TGTGCCAGCACCGACATCGGGACTAGCGGGAGGGGCGCTCCCGGGGAGCTGTTTTTT. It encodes CASTDIGTSGRGAPGELFF.

The CDR3 sequence is CASSPGGTNYGYTF. CDR3 DNA sequence: TGTGCCAGCAGCCCAGGGGGTACTAACTATGGCTACACCTTC. The chain employs TRBV7-9 and TRBJ1-2, with 7 nucleotides matching TRBD1. The V gene's germline CDR1 is SEHNR and CDR2 FQNEAQ (reference sequence). The CDR3 sequence is 14 residues long. The trim removed 5 bases at V and 0 bases at J, leaving 3 bases unmatched.

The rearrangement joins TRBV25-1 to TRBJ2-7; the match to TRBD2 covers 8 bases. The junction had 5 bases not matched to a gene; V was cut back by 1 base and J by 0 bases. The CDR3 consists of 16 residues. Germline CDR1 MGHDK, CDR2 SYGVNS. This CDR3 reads CASSESTSGISYEQYF. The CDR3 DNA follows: TGTGCCAGCAGTGAATCCACTAGCGGTATCTCCTACGAGCAGTACTTC.

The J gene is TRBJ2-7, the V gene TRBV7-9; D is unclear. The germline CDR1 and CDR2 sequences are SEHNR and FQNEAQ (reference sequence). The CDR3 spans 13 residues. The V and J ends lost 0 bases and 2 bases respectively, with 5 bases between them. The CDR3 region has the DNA TGTGCCAGCAGCTTAGCAGACACCTACGAGCAGTACTTC. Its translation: CASSLADTYEQYF.

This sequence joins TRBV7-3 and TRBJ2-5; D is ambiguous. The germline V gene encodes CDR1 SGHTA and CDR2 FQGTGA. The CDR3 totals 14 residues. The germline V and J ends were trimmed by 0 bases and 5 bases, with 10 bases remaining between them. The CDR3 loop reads CASSLTGFGETQYF. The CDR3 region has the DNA TGTGCCAGCAGCTTAACTGGGTTCGGGGAGACCCAGTACTTC.

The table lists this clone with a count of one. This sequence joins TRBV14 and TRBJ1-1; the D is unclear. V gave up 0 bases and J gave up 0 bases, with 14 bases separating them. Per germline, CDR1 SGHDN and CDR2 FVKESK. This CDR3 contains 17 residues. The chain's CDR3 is CASSQDISLHMNTEAFF. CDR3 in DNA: TGTGCCAGCAGCCAAGATATTTCGCTGCACATGAACACTGAAGCTTTCTTT. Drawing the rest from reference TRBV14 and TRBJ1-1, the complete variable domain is EAGVTQFPSHSVIEKGQTVTLRCDPISGHDNLYWYRRVMGKEIKFLLHFVKESKQDESGMPNNRFLAERTGGTYSTLKVQPAELEDSGVYFCASSQDISLHMNTEAFFGQGTRLTVV.

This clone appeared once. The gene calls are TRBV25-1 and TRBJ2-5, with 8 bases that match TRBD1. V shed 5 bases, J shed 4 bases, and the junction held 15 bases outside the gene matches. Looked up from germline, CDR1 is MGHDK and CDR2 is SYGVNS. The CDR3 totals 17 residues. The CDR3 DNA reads TGTGCCAGCAGTAACTATTATTCAGGGGGCTCGGGAGAGACCCAGTACTTC. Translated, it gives CASSNYYSGGSGETQYF. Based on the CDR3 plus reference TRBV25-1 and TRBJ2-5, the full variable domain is EADIYQTPRYLVIGTGKKITLECSQTMGHDKMYWYQQDPGMELHLIHYSYGVNSTEKGDLSSESTVSRIRTEHFPLTLESARPSHTSQYLCASSNYYSGGSGETQYFGPGTRLLVL.

The CDR3 region has the DNA TGCGCCAGCAGCCCCCAGCGGGGGGGAGATACGCAGTATTTT. Protein sequence: CASSPQRGGDTQYF. The chain has TRBV5-1 and TRBJ2-3; 10 bases fit TRBD2. The CDR3 has 14 amino acids. V shed 4 bases, J shed 5 bases, and the junction held 4 bases outside the gene matches. The germline CDR1 and CDR2 sequences are SGHRS and YFSETQ.

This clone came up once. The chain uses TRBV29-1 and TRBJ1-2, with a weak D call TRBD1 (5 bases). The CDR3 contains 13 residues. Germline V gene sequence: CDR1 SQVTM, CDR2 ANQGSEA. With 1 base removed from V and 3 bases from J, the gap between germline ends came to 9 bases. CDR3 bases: TGCAGCGTTGAAGGGGGCGCCTACTATGGCTACACCTTC. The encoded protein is CSVEGGAYYGYTF.

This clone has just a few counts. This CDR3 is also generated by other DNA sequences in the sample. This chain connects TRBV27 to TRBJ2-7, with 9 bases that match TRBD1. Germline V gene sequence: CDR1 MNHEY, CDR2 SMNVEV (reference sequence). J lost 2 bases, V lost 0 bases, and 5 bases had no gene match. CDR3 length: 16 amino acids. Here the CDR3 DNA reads TGTGCCAGCAGTTTATCTCCCGGGACAGGGACCTACGAGCAGTACTTC. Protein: CASSLSPGTGTYEQYF.

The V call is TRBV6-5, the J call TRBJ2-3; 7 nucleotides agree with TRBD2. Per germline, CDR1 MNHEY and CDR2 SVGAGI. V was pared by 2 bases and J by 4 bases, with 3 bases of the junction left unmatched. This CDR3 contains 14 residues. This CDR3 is CASSYGLVADTQYF. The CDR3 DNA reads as TGTGCCAGCAGTTACGGACTAGTGGCAGATACGCAGTATTTT.

In nucleotides, the CDR3 is TGTGCCAGCTCACCACGCGAAGACACTGAAGCTTTCTTT. It yields the protein CASSPREDTEAFF. The chain has TRBV18 and TRBJ1-1, with no clear D. Germline-derived CDR1 and CDR2 are KGHSH and LQKENI. The CDR3 is 13 amino acids. The ends were cut back, 1 base at V and 3 bases at J, with 6 bases in the middle.

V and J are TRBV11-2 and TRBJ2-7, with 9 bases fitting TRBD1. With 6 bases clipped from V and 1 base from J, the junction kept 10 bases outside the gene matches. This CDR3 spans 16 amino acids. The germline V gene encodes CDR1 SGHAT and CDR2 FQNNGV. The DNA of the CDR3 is TGTGCCAGCAGGTCCCCCCGGGACAGGGCGTCCTACGAGCAGTACTTC. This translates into CASRSPRDRASYEQYF.

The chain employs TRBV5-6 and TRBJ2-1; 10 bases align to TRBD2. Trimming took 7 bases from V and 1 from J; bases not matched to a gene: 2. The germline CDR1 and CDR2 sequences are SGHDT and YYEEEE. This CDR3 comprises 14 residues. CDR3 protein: CASRAGGSYNEQFF. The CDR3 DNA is TGTGCCAGCCGAGCGGGAGGGTCCTACAATGAGCAGTTCTTC.

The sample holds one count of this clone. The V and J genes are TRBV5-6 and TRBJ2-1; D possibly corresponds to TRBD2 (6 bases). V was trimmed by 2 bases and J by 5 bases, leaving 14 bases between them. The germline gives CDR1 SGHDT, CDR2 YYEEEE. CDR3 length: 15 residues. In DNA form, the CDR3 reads TGTGCCAGCAGCTTCGTGGAGACTAGGAACAATGAGCAGTTCTTC. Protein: CASSFVETRNNEQFF.

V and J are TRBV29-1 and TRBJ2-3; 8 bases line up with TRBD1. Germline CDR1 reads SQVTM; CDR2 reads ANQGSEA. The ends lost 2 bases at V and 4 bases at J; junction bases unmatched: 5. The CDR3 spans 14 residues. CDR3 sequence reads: CSVETGGHSDTQYF. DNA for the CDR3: TGCAGCGTTGAAACAGGGGGTCACTCAGATACGCAGTATTTT.

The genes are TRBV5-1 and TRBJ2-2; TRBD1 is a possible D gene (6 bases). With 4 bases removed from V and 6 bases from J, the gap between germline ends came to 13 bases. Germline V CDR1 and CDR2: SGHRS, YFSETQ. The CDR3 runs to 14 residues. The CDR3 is CASSGGHLPGELFF. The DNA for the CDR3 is TGCGCCAGCAGCGGGGGACACCTCCCCGGGGAGCTGTTTTTT.

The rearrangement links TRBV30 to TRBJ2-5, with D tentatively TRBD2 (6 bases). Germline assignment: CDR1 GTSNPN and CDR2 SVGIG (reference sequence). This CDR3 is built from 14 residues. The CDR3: CALIPRGRGETQYF. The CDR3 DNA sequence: TGTGCACTCATCCCCCGGGGCCGGGGGGAGACCCAGTACTTC. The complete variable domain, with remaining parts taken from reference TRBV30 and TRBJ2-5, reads SQTIHQWPATLVQPVGSPLSLECTVEGTSNPNLYWYRQAAGRGLQLLFYSVGIGQISSEVPQNLSASRPQDRQFILSSKKLLLSDSGFYLCALIPRGRGETQYFGPGTRLLVL.

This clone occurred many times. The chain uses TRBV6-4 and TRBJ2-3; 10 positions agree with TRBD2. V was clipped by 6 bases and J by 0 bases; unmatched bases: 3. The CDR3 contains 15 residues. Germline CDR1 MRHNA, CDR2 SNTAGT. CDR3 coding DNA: TGTGCCAGCAGCCGGACTAGCGGTAGCACAGATACGCAGTATTTT. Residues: CASSRTSGSTDTQYF.